A selection of T cell receptor beta chains follows, all from one sample in a study of OX40 agonist ivuxolimab in advanced cancers. Profiled with immunoSEQ multiplex PCR; TCRdb holds only in-frame clones, not every one. The table has 35,000 to 40,000 clones, 82% seen once. The source was CD4+ or CD8+ T cells sorted from blood, collected in a trial of the OX40 agonist ivuxolimab. These TCRs come from an adult with an advanced solid tumor such as melanoma, head and neck, liver or kidney cancer. The CDR3 runs from the conserved cysteine through the conserved F or W. The D gene is left open where the match is weak. A clone size is listed for some rows: how often the clone was seen (once, few, many), or a class if it is expanded.

TRBJ2-1	TRBD2	TRBV7-6	.	CASSRLIAGGLNEQFF	TGTGCCAGCAGCCGACTAATAGCGGGGGGGCTCAATGAGCAGTTCTTC
TRBJ1-2	TRBD1	TRBV19	.	CASSISLRDRDYGYTF	TGTGCCAGTAGTATATCGCTCCGGGACAGGGACTATGGCTACACCTTC
TRBJ2-3	.	TRBV6-6	.	CASSSHQSTDTQYF	TGTGCCAGCAGTTCCCACCAAAGCACAGATACGCAGTATTTT
TRBJ2-5	TRBD1	TRBV11-2	.	CASSFRQGRKYF	TGTGCCAGCAGCTTCCGACAGGGGAGAAAGTACTTC
TRBJ1-5	.	TRBV19	.	CASSTTGFGGNQPQHF	TGTGCCAGTAGCACCACAGGGTTCGGGGGCAATCAGCCCCAGCATTTT
TRBJ1-5	TRBD1	TRBV7-9	few	CASSPGTGSNQPQHF	TGTGCCAGCAGCCCAGGGACAGGGAGCAATCAGCCCCAGCATTTT
TRBJ1-2	.	TRBV7-2	.	CASSAPRGYTF	TGTGCCAGCAGCGCCCCTAGGGGCTACACCTTC
TRBJ2-7	TRBD2	TRBV7-2	.	CASSFRLAGTNPYEQYF	TGTGCCAGCAGCTTCCGACTAGCGGGGACTAATCCCTACGAGCAGTACTTC
TRBJ1-2	.	TRBV12-5	.	CASGLVLTKENYYGYTF	TGTGCTAGTGGTTTGGTACTTACAAAGGAAAACTACTATGGCTACACCTTC
TRBJ1-5	.	TRBV29-1	.	CSVGDFSNQPQHF	TGCAGCGTAGGGGACTTTAGCAATCAGCCCCAGCATTTT
TRBJ2-5	TRBD1	TRBV5-1	once	CASSHGTGVETQYF	TGCGCCAGCAGCCACGGTACAGGGGTTGAGACCCAGTACTTC
TRBJ2-1	.	TRBV6-5	.	CASSETRLYNEQFF	TGTGCCAGCAGCGAAACTCGTCTATACAATGAGCAGTTCTTC
TRBJ1-1	.	TRBV7-3	few	CASSLSRGTEAFF	TGTGCCAGCAGCTTAAGTCGAGGGACTGAAGCTTTCTTT
TRBJ1-1	.	TRBV9	once	CASSFYSQAPGTEAFF	TGTGCCAGCAGCTTCTATTCTCAGGCCCCGGGGACTGAAGCTTTCTTT
TRBJ1-1	.	TRBV19	.	CASRPGWITEAFF	TGTGCCAGTAGGCCGGGCTGGATCACTGAAGCTTTCTTT
TRBJ2-3	.	TRBV11-2	.	CASILGAGWGTDTQYF	TGTGCCAGCATCCTGGGGGCAGGGTGGGGCACAGATACGCAGTATTTT
TRBJ2-7	TRBD1	TRBV7-2	.	CASSLETGYEQYF	TGTGCCAGCAGCTTAGAGACAGGGTACGAGCAGTACTTC
TRBJ1-2	.	TRBV9	once	CASSPAPHTGIYGYTF	TGTGCCAGCAGCCCGGCCCCACACACAGGGATCTATGGCTACACCTTC
TRBJ2-1	TRBD2	TRBV6-1	few	CASSELAGYNEQFF	TGTGCCAGCAGTGAACTAGCGGGGTACAATGAGCAGTTCTTC
TRBJ2-1	.	TRBV6-1	.	CASIIGHREQFF	TGTGCCAGCATAATTGGGCATAGGGAGCAGTTCTTC
TRBJ2-5	.	TRBV4-1	.	CASSHEGRTGETQYF	TGCGCCAGCAGCCATGAGGGGCGGACGGGAGAGACCCAGTACTTC
TRBJ1-3	TRBD1	TRBV30	few	CAWSPGQGSGNTIYF	TGTGCCTGGAGCCCGGGACAGGGCTCTGGAAACACCATATATTTT
TRBJ2-1	.	TRBV6-5	.	CASSYWVDEQFF	TGTGCCAGCAGTTACTGGGTTGATGAGCAGTTCTTC
TRBJ2-3	.	TRBV11-3	.	CASSPGHSTDTQYF	TGTGCCAGCAGCCCAGGACACTCAACAGATACGCAGTATTTT
TRBJ2-3	.	TRBV11-3	.	CASSLGVAGTDTQYF	TGTGCCAGCAGCTTAGGAGTCGCCGGCACAGATACGCAGTATTTT
TRBJ2-7	.	TRBV7-2	.	CASSYLGAQSEQYF	TGTGCCAGCAGCTACCTAGGCGCGCAGAGCGAGCAGTACTTC
TRBJ1-2	TRBD1	TRBV4-2	.	CASSQEDRGGGYTF	TGTGCCAGCAGCCAAGAGGACAGGGGAGGTGGCTACACCTTC
TRBJ1-2	.	TRBV6-1	.	CASSYPYGYTF	TGTGCCAGCAGTTATCCCTATGGCTACACCTTC
TRBJ2-3	.	TRBV5-1	.	CASSLIDTQYF	TGCGCCAGCAGCTTGATCGATACGCAGTATTTT
TRBJ2-2	.	TRBV7-8	.	CASSWGRNTGELFF	TGTGCCAGCAGCTGGGGTCGGAACACCGGGGAGCTGTTTTTT
TRBJ1-2	.	TRBV6-1	.	CASNRDYGYTF	TGTGCCAGCAACAGGGACTATGGCTACACCTTC
TRBJ1-2	TRBD1	TRBV5-1	large	CASSKGQHLVEGYTF	TGCGCCAGCAGCAAGGGACAGCACCTGGTCGAAGGCTACACCTTC
TRBJ1-1	.	TRBV18	few	CASSPLGRGTEAFF	TGTGCCAGCTCACCACTGGGCAGGGGCACTGAAGCTTTCTTT
TRBJ2-7	TRBD1	TRBV4-1	.	CASSQYISGQGAYEQYF	TGCGCCAGCAGCCAATACATCTCGGGACAGGGGGCCTACGAGCAGTACTTC
TRBJ1-6	TRBD1	TRBV7-2	once	CASSPQGQGNSPLHF	TGTGCCAGCAGCCCCCAGGGACAGGGGAATTCACCCCTCCACTTT
TRBJ1-1	.	TRBV5-8	.	CASTYEAFF	TGTGCCAGCACCTATGAAGCTTTCTTT
TRBJ2-1	.	TRBV18	.	CASSPPNNEQFF	TGTGCCAGCTCACCACCGAACAATGAGCAGTTCTTC
TRBJ1-4	TRBD1	TRBV7-9	.	CASSPRRTGYEKLFF	TGTGCCAGCAGCCCCAGACGGACAGGGTATGAAAAACTGTTTTTT
TRBJ2-5	.	TRBV11-2	.	CASSRGSGETQYF	TGTGCCAGCAGCCGCGGCTCGGGGGAGACCCAGTACTTC
TRBJ1-1	.	TRBV5-1	.	CASSLGLRSGPNTEAFF	TGCGCCAGCAGCTTGGGTTTACGGTCGGGGCCGAACACTGAAGCTTTCTTT
TRBJ2-7	.	TRBV6-5	.	CASSSDPGHSYEQYF	TGTGCCAGCAGTTCCGATCCGGGACACTCCTACGAGCAGTACTTC
TRBJ1-2	.	TRBV4-2	.	CASSQGAYGYTF	TGTGCCAGCAGCCAAGGCGCCTATGGCTACACCTTC
TRBJ1-5	.	TRBV27	once	CASRSRTAHSNQPQHF	TGTGCCAGCAGGTCCCGGACAGCACATAGCAATCAGCCCCAGCATTTT
TRBJ1-1	.	TRBV18	.	CASSPSENTEAFF	TGTGCCAGCTCACCATCGGAAAACACTGAAGCTTTCTTT
TRBJ1-2	.	TRBV9	.	CASSVADDLNYGYTF	TGTGCCAGCAGCGTAGCGGACGACTTAAACTATGGCTACACCTTC
TRBJ1-2	.	TRBV9	.	CASSVPGYGYTF	TGTGCCAGCAGCGTTCCGGGCTATGGCTACACCTTC
TRBJ2-3	.	TRBV5-4	.	CASSLPTGDTQYF	TGTGCCAGCAGCTTACCGACGGGCGATACGCAGTATTTT
TRBJ1-1	.	TRBV25-1	few	CASSRGMVAFF	TGTGCCAGCAGTAGGGGGATGGTGGCTTTCTTT
TRBJ2-3	TRBD1	TRBV7-8	.	CASSPPGTGGVGTQYF	TGTGCCAGCAGCCCCCCCGGGACAGGGGGCGTCGGTACGCAGTATTTT
TRBJ1-1	TRBD1	TRBV5-5	.	CASSADRGKNTEAFF	TGTGCCAGCAGCGCGGACAGGGGGAAGAACACTGAAGCTTTCTTT
TRBJ1-1	.	TRBV4-1	.	CASRRGASTEAFF	TGCGCCAGCAGACGTGGGGCGAGCACTGAAGCTTTCTTT
TRBJ2-1	TRBD2	TRBV7-2	.	CASSLARTSGRTYNEQFF	TGTGCCAGCAGCTTAGCGAGAACTAGCGGCCGCACCTACAATGAGCAGTTCTTC
TRBJ1-6	TRBD1	TRBV7-6	.	CASSLAPRGQANSPLHF	TGTGCCAGCAGCTTAGCTCCGCGGGGACAGGCAAATTCACCCCTCCACTTT
TRBJ1-6	.	TRBV6-1	once	CASSEVLAVNSPLHF	TGTGCCAGCAGTGAGGTGTTGGCTGTTAATTCACCCCTCCACTTT
TRBJ2-1	TRBD2	TRBV7-3	.	CASSRNAGLAGGGNEQFF	TGTGCCAGCAGCCGGAACGCGGGACTAGCGGGGGGAGGTAATGAGCAGTTCTTC
TRBJ2-7	TRBD2	TRBV6-4	few	CANSGLAATYEQYF	TGTGCCAACTCCGGACTAGCGGCTACCTACGAGCAGTACTTC
TRBJ2-3	.	TRBV7-6	.	CASSLGPSTDTQYF	TGTGCCAGCAGCTTAGGACCCTCCACAGATACGCAGTATTTT
TRBJ2-7	TRBD1	TRBV9	.	CASSPGQGSSSWYF	TGTGCCAGCAGCCCCGGACAGGGGAGTTCCTCGTGGTACTTC
TRBJ2-7	TRBD1	TRBV9	.	CASSPSIGTGSYEQYF	TGTGCCAGCAGCCCGAGTATTGGGACAGGGTCCTACGAGCAGTACTTC